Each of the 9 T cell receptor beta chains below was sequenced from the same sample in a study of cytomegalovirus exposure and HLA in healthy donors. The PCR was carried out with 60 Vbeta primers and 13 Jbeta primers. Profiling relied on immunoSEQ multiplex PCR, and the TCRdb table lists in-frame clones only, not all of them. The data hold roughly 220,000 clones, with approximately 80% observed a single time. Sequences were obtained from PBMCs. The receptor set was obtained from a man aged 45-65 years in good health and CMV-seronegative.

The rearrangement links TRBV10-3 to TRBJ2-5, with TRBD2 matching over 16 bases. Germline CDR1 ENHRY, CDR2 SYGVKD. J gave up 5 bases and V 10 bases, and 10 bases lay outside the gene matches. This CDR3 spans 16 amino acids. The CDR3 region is CATRLGLAGGPETQYF. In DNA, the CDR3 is TGTGCCACCCGGCTGGGACTAGCGGGAGGGCCGGAGACCCAGTACTTC.

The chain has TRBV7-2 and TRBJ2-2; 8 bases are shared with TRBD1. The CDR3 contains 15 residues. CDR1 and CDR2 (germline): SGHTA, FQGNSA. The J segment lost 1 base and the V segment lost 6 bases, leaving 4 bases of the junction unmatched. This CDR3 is CASRPGTGNTGELFF. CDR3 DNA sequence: TGTGCCAGCAGGCCCGGGACAGGGAACACCGGGGAGCTGTTTTTT. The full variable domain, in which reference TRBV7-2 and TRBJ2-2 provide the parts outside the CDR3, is GAGVSQSPSNKVTEKGKDVELRCDPISGHTALYWYRQSLGQGLEFLIYFQGNSAPDKSGLPSDRFSAERTGGSVSTLTIQRTQQEDSAVYLCASRPGTGNTGELFFGEGSRLTVL.

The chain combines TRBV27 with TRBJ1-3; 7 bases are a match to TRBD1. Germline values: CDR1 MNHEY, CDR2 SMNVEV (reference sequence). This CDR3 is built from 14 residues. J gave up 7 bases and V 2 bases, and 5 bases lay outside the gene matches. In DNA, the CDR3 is TGTGCCAGCAGTTTACAGGGGGGATCGAACACCATATATTTT. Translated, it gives CASSLQGGSNTIYF.

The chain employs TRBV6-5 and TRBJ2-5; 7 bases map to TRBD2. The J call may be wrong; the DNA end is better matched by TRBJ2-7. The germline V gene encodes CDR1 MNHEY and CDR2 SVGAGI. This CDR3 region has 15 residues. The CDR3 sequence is CASSYGPSGTYEQYF. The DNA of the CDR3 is TGTGCCAGCAGTTACGGACCTAGCGGAACCTACGAGCAGTACTTC.

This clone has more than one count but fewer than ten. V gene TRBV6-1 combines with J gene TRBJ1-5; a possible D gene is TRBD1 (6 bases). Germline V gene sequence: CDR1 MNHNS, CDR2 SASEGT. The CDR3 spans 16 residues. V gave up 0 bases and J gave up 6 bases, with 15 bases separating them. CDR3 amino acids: CASSEALGGSGQPQHF. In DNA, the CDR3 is TGTGCCAGCAGTGAAGCCCTAGGGGGTTCGGGTCAGCCCCAGCATTTT.

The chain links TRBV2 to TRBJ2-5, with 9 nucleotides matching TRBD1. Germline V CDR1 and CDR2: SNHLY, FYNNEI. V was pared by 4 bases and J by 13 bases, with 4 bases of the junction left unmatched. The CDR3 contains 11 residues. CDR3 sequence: CASSVVDRGYF. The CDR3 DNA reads TGTGCCAGCAGTGTCGTGGACAGGGGGTACTTC.

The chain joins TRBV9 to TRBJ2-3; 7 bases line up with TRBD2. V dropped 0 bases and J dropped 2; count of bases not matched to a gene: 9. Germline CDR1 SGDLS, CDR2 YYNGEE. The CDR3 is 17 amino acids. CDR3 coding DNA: TGTGCCAGCAGCGTAGACCTTCCAGCGGGGCTCACAGATACGCAGTATTTT. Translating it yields CASSVDLPAGLTDTQYF.

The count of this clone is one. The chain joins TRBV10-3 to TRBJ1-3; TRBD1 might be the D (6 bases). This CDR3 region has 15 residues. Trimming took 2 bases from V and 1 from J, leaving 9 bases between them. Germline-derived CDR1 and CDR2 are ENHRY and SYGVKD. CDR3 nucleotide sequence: TGTGCCATCAGTGAGGGACAGCCTTCTGGAAACACCATATATTTT. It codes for CAISEGQPSGNTIYF.

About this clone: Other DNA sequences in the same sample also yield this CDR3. The CDR3: CASSPQEGADYEQYF. The CDR3 coding sequence is TGTGCCAGCTCACCGCAGGAGGGGGCCGACTACGAGCAGTACTTC. The chain combines TRBV18 with TRBJ2-7; TRBD1 might be the D (7 bases). From germline, CDR1 is KGHSH and CDR2 LQKENI. V lost 3 bases and J 3 bases, leaving 15 bases between the germline ends. There are 15 residues in the CDR3.